This TCR beta chain was found in a study of shared clonotypes between healthy human individuals. Findings and limits, study-wide: Generation probability values for non-shared clonotypes were lower than those for clonotypes shared by all four donors. Around 5% of naive CD4 clonotypes were common to a few donors.

Here immunoSEQ multiplex PCR was the method, and the copy in TCRdb shows in-frame clones only, minus some. The sample has roughly 890,000 clones, 80% to 95% seen once. The count of this clone is one. Its antigen remains unknown. Terminally differentiated effector memory CD45RA+ cells were excluded from the naive CD8 cells, which were CD45RO-negative and positively selected for CCR7. All the donors were Caucasian adults who lived in Nashville, Tennessee. Germline CDR1 and CDR2: SGHRS and YFSETQ. Trimming at V came to 3 bases and at J to 2 bases, leaving 5 bases not matched to a gene. The CDR3 is 14 amino acids.

The chain couples TRBV5-1 to TRBJ2-7; 7 nucleotides match TRBD2. The sequence derives from a man aged 25-45 years in good health. The sample comprised naive CD8+ T cells sorted from blood. In DNA form, the CDR3 reads TGCGCCAGCAGCTACTCTAGCGGAACCTACGAGCAGTACTTC. Its translation is CASSYSSGTYEQYF. The full variable domain, in which reference TRBV5-1 and TRBJ2-7 provide the parts outside the CDR3, is KAGVTQTPRYLIKTRGQQVTLSCSPISGHRSVSWYQQTPGQGLQFLFEYFSETQRNKGNFPGRFSGRQFSNSRSEMNVSTLELGDSALYLCASSYSSGTYEQYFGPGTRLTVT.